Listed below are T cell receptor beta chains from one sample, sequenced in a study of shared clonotypes between healthy human individuals. This table comes from immunoSEQ multiplex PCR, and its TCRdb copy is limited to in-frame clones, with some not included. The sample has 2 million to 2.5 million clones, approximately 95% seen once. The material sequenced was naive CD4+ T cells from PBMCs. The receptors stem from a man aged 18 to 29 in good health. Some clones in this sample may be carry-over from other donors' samples. The CDR3 runs from the conserved cysteine through the conserved F or W. A D gene is named only where the DNA matches it firmly. Clone size, where shown, is once, few, many, or a class for clones that have expanded.

cdr3_length,v_call,j_call,d_call,clone_size,cdr3_nt,cdr3_aa
14,TRBV7-2,TRBJ2-3,TRBD2,-,TGTGCCAGCAGCCCGGGACTAGCGCGGAATACGCAGTATTTT,CASSPGLARNTQYF
16,TRBV7-6,TRBJ2-3,-,-,TGTGCCAGCAGCTTAGATCGGGGCGGAAGCACAGATACGCAGTATTTT,CASSLDRGGSTDTQYF
13,TRBV7-3,TRBJ2-5,-,-,TGTGCCAGCAGCTTCGACCGGCAAGAGACCCAGTACTTC,CASSFDRQETQYF
17,TRBV7-6,TRBJ2-1,-,-,TGTGCCAGCAGCTTAGTCGGACTGGGGAGCTCCTACAATGAGCAGTTCTTC,CASSLVGLGSSYNEQFF
9,TRBV5-1,TRBJ2-5,-,-,TGCGCCAGCAGCCAGGGCCGGTACTTC,CASSQGRYF
15,TRBV7-9,TRBJ1-1,-,once,TGTGCCAGCAGCTTGGACAGCCTTGGGTTGAGAAGGGCTTTCTTT,CASSLDSLGLRRAFF
15,TRBV6-6,TRBJ2-1,TRBD2,-,TGTGCCAGCAGTTACTCGGCTAGCGGGAACAATGAGCAGTTCTTC,CASSYSASGNNEQFF
15,TRBV15,TRBJ1-1,TRBD1,-,TGTGCCACCCACCGGGACAGGAGCATGAACACTGAAGCTTTCTTT,CATHRDRSMNTEAFF
14,TRBV28,TRBJ2-7,-,-,TGTGCCAGCACCCCCGGGACGCCAACCTACGAGCAGTACTTC,CASTPGTPTYEQYF
14,TRBV27,TRBJ2-3,-,-,TGTGCCAGCAGTTTATCCTCAACCACAGATACGCAGTATTTT,CASSLSSTTDTQYF
16,TRBV10-1,TRBJ1-3,-,-,TGCGCCAGCTCGAGTGGTCGGCGGAACTCTGGAAACACCATATATTTT,CASSSGRRNSGNTIYF
14,TRBV7-6,TRBJ1-2,TRBD1,-,TGTGCCAGCAGCTACAGGGGGAAGGGCTATGGCTACACCTTC,CASSYRGKGYGYTF
15,TRBV6-1,TRBJ1-2,TRBD1,-,TGTGCCAGCATAAGGACAGGACTAGCTAACTATGGCTACACCTTC,CASIRTGLANYGYTF
16,TRBV7-6,TRBJ2-4,-,-,TGTGCCAGCAGCTTAGATTCGGGCTTAGCCAAAAACATTCAGTACTTC,CASSLDSGLAKNIQYF
15,TRBV27,TRBJ1-2,TRBD1,-,TGTGCCAGCAGTTTAAGTAGAGGGGGCAACTATGGCTACACCTTC,CASSLSRGGNYGYTF
14,TRBV5-5,TRBJ1-4,-,-,TGTGCCAGCAGCTTTCATTCCGGTTTTGAAAAACTGTTTTTT,CASSFHSGFEKLFF
15,TRBV7-2,TRBJ1-5,-,-,TGTGCCAGCAGCGAACGGGGGAATAGCAATCAGCCCCAGCATTTT,CASSERGNSNQPQHF
14,TRBV5-1,TRBJ2-5,TRBD1,-,TGCGCCAGCAGCCCGGGACAGGGGGTAGAGACCCAGTACTTC,CASSPGQGVETQYF
15,TRBV15,TRBJ2-1,-,-,TGTGCCACCAGCAGAGATAGGGGGTTATACAATGAGCAGTTCTTC,CATSRDRGLYNEQFF
15,TRBV7-9,TRBJ2-1,TRBD2,-,TGTGCCAGCAGCCCCGCTAGCGGGAGGGCCAATGAGCAGTTCTTC,CASSPASGRANEQFF
13,TRBV27,TRBJ2-1,-,once,TGTGCCAGCAGAGTCAGCTCCTACAATGAGCAGTTCTTC,CASRVSSYNEQFF
14,TRBV5-1,TRBJ2-1,-,-,TGCGCCAGCACACGGGGTCGCTCCTACAATGAGCAGTTCTTC,CASTRGRSYNEQFF
13,TRBV18,TRBJ1-2,-,-,TGTGCCAGCTCACCAGAGGGTAACTATGGCTACACCTTC,CASSPEGNYGYTF
14,TRBV6-5,TRBJ2-6,-,-,TGTGCCGCGAGACGGAGGACTGGGGCCAACGTCCTGACTTTC,CAARRRTGANVLTF
12,TRBV29-1,TRBJ2-1,TRBD2,-,TGCAGCGTATCGGGAGGAGACAATGAGCAGTTCTTC,CSVSGGDNEQFF
14,TRBV7-2,TRBJ2-3,-,-,TGTGCCAGCAGCTTAGCGGGAAGTACGGATACGCAGTATTTT,CASSLAGSTDTQYF
13,TRBV11-3,TRBJ2-7,-,-,TGTGCCAGCAGCTACTCTTCCCCGAACGAGCAGTACTTC,CASSYSSPNEQYF
15,TRBV2,TRBJ1-1,-,-,TGTGCCAGCAGTGTGTTAGGGGGAGGGAACACTGAAGCTTTCTTT,CASSVLGGGNTEAFF
15,TRBV14,TRBJ2-1,-,once,TGTGCCAGCAGCCAAGTGGGGGGAGTCTACAATGAGCAGTTCTTC,CASSQVGGVYNEQFF
17,TRBV5-4,TRBJ1-2,-,-,TGTGCCAGCAGCCGAGGGGCCACAGGCCGATCTAACTATGGCTACACCTTC,CASSRGATGRSNYGYTF
14,TRBV19,TRBJ1-3,-,-,TGTGCCAGTTTTCGGGGTCCCCCTGGAAACACCATATATTTT,CASFRGPPGNTIYF
13,TRBV30,TRBJ2-3,-,-,TGTGCCTGGACTAAACTATGGGGAGATACGCAGTATTTT,CAWTKLWGDTQYF
15,TRBV2,TRBJ1-1,TRBD1,-,TGTGCCAGCAGTGGGACCAGGGGGTTCGACACTGAAGCTTTCTTT,CASSGTRGFDTEAFF
16,TRBV18,TRBJ2-4,-,-,TGTGCCAGCTCGCCCGAGTTAACGATAGCCAAAAACATTCAGTACTTC,CASSPELTIAKNIQYF
14,TRBV5-1,TRBJ2-1,-,-,TGCGCCAGCGAGCAGGGGGGCGCGAACAATGAGCAGTTCTTC,CASEQGGANNEQFF
15,TRBV18,TRBJ1-1,TRBD1,-,TGTGCCAGCTCACCCCCCGGGACAGGGAGGACTGAAGCTTTCTTT,CASSPPGTGRTEAFF
16,TRBV28,TRBJ2-3,TRBD2,-,TGTGCCAGTCTAGCGGGAGGCCGCGGGGGCATAAGTACGCAGTATTTT,CASLAGGRGGISTQYF
15,TRBV5-1,TRBJ1-4,-,once,TGCGCCAGCAGCGCTCAGGGTATGACTAATGAAAAACTGTTTTTT,CASSAQGMTNEKLFF
16,TRBV5-1,TRBJ2-5,-,-,TGCGCCAGCAGCTGGGGGCGAAAAGTGAGGGAAGAGACCCAGTACTTC,CASSWGRKVREETQYF
15,TRBV28,TRBJ1-2,-,-,TGTGCCAGCACCCCTCAAGATAAACTTATCTATGGCTACACCTTC,CASTPQDKLIYGYTF
12,TRBV29-1,TRBJ1-1,TRBD1,-,TGCAGCGTCCACAGGGGGGGAACTGAAGCTTTCTTT,CSVHRGGTEAFF
13,TRBV4-2,TRBJ2-7,-,-,TGTGCCAGCAGCCATACGCGAGGGGCTGCGCAGTACTTC,CASSHTRGAAQYF
15,TRBV6-5,TRBJ2-3,TRBD2,few,TGTGCCAGCATGGCTAGCGGGAGACGGTGGGATACGCAGTATTTT,CASMASGRRWDTQYF
13,TRBV5-1,TRBJ1-1,-,-,TGCGCCAGCAACAGTGGGAGGGCCACTGAAGCTTTCTTT,CASNSGRATEAFF
15,TRBV2,TRBJ2-2,TRBD2,-,TGTGCCAGCAGTGAACTAGCGGGAGGACTCGGGGAGCTGTTTTTT,CASSELAGGLGELFF
14,TRBV5-1,TRBJ1-1,TRBD1,-,TGCGCCAGCAGCACTCAGGGGGCGCGGACTGAAGCTTTCTTT,CASSTQGARTEAFF
13,TRBV9,TRBJ2-5,-,-,TGTGCCAGCAGCGTATACCTCGGAGGCAGCCAGTACTTC,CASSVYLGGSQYF
14,TRBV5-1,TRBJ2-3,TRBD2,once,TGCGCCAGCCGGACTAGCAGATTAACAGATACGCAGTATTTT,CASRTSRLTDTQYF
14,TRBV11-2,TRBJ1-2,TRBD1,-,TGTGCCAGCAGGCCTGACAGGGCTAGAGGGGGCTACACCTTC,CASRPDRARGGYTF
13,TRBV2,TRBJ2-5,-,-,TGTGCCAGGGGGCCGGGACACAGGGAGACCCAGTACTTC,CARGPGHRETQYF
13,TRBV19,TRBJ1-1,-,-,TGTGCCGTGGGCACAGGACCGAACACTGAAGCTTTCTTT,CAVGTGPNTEAFF
12,TRBV29-1,TRBJ1-2,-,-,TGCAGCGTGACCAGGGGTAACTATGGCTACACCTTC,CSVTRGNYGYTF
14,TRBV2,TRBJ2-7,-,-,TGTGCCAGCAACCGGGACCTCACAGATTACGAGCAGTACTTC,CASNRDLTDYEQYF
15,TRBV7-2,TRBJ2-1,TRBD1,few,TGTGCCAGCAGCCGGGGACAGGGGGCGAGGAATGAGCAGTTCTTC,CASSRGQGARNEQFF
19,TRBV30,TRBJ2-3,-,-,TGTGCCTGGAGCCCTGGGTCCGGGGTATACACAGCAAGCACAGATACGCAGTATTTT,CAWSPGSGVYTASTDTQYF
15,TRBV9,TRBJ2-1,TRBD2,-,TGTGCCAGCAGCGTATTGGGGGAGGGTCGCAATGAGCAGTTCTTC,CASSVLGEGRNEQFF
11,TRBV10-3,TRBJ1-2,-,-,TGTGCCATCAGTGAGGGCCTTGGCTACACCTTC,CAISEGLGYTF
14,TRBV4-3,TRBJ2-7,-,once,TGCGCCAGCAGCCAAGATTGGGGGTCGCCCGAGCAGTACTTC,CASSQDWGSPEQYF
15,TRBV19,TRBJ2-7,TRBD2,once,TGTGCCAGTAGTATGGCTAGCGGGATTGGGTACGAGCAGTACTTC,CASSMASGIGYEQYF